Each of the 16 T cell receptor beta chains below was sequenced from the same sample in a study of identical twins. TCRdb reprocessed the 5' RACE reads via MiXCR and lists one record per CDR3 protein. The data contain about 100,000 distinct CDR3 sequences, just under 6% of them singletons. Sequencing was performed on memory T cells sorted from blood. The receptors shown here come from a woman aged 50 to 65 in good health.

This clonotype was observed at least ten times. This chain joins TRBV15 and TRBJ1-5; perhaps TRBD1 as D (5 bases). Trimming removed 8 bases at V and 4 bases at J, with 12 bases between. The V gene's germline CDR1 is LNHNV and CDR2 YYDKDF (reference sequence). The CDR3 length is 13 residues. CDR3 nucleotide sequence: TGTGCCACCGGGGGGGTAGGAAATCAGCCCCAGCATTTT. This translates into CATGGVGNQPQHF.

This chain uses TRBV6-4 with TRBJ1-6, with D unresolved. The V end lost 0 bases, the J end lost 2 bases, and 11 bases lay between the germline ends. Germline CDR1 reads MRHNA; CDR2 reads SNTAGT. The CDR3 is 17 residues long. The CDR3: CASSDSKRTTYNSPLHF. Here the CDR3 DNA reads TGTGCCAGCAGTGACTCGAAGAGGACGACCTATAATTCACCCCTCCACTTT.

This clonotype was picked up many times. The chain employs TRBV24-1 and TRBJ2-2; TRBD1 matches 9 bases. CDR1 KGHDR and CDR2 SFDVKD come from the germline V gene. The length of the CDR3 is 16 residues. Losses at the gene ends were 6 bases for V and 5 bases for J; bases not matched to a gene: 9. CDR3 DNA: TGTGCCACCAGTTGCTTCGAGACAGGGGGAACCGGGGAGCTGTTTTTT. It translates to CATSCFETGGTGELFF.

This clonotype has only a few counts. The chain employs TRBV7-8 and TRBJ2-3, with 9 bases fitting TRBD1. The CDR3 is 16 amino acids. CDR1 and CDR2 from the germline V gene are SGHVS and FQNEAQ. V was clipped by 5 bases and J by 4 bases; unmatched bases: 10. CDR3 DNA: TGTGCCAGCAGCAAAAGGGGGGACAGGGTACCAGATACGCAGTATTTT. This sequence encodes CASSKRGDRVPDTQYF.

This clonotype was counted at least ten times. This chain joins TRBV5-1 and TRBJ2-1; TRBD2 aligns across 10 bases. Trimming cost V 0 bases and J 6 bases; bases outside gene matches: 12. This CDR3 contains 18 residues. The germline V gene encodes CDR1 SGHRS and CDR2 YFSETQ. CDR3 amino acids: CASSLEPQREGRGNEQFF. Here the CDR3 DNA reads TGCGCCAGCAGCTTGGAACCCCAGCGGGAGGGCCGGGGCAATGAGCAGTTCTTC.

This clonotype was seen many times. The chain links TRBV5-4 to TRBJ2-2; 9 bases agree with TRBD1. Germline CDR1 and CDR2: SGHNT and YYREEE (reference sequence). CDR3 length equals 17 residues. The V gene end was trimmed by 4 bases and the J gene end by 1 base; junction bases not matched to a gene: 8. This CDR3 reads CASSPPQGQGNTGELFF. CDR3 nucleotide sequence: TGTGCCAGCAGCCCCCCACAGGGACAGGGGAACACCGGGGAGCTGTTTTTT.

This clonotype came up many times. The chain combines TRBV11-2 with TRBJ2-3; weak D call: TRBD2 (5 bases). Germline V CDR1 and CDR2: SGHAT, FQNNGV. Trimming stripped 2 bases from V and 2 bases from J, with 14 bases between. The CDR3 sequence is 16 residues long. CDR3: CASSLLERAHTDTQYF. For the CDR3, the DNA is TGTGCCAGCAGCTTATTGGAGAGGGCCCACACAGATACGCAGTATTTT.

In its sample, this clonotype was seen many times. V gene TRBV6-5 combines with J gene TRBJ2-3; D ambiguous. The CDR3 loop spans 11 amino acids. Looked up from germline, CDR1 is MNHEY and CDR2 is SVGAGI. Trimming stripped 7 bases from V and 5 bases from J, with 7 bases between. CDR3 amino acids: CASKSIDTQYF. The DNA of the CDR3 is TGTGCCAGCAAGTCCATAGATACGCAGTATTTT.

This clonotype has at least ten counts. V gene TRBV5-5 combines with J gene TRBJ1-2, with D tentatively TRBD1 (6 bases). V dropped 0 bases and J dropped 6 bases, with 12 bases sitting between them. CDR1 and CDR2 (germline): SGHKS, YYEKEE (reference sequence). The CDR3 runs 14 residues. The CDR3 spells CASSLAPGDNGYTF. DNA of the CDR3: TGTGCCAGCAGCTTGGCACCAGGGGACAATGGCTACACCTTC.

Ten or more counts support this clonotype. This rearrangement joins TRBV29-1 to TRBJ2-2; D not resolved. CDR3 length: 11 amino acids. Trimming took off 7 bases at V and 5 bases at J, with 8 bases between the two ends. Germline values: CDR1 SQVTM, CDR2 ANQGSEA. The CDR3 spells CSAQHTGELFF. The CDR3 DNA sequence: TGCAGCGCCCAGCATACCGGGGAGCTGTTTTTT.

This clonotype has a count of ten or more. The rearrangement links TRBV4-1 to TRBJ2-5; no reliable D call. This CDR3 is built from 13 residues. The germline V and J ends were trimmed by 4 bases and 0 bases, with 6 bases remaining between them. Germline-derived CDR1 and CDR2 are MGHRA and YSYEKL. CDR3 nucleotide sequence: TGCGCCAGCAGCCCCACGGACCAAGAGACCCAGTACTTC. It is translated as CASSPTDQETQYF.

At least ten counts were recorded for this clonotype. The chain's CDR3 is CASSPPQLARDPNEQFF. Here the CDR3 DNA reads TGCGCCAGCAGCCCACCCCAACTAGCACGAGATCCAAATGAGCAGTTCTTC. The chain uses TRBV5-1 and TRBJ2-1; D perhaps matches TRBD2 (6 bases). CDR1 SGHRS and CDR2 YFSETQ come from the germline V gene. The CDR3 extends over 17 amino acids. V lost 4 bases and J lost 7, with 24 bases in between.

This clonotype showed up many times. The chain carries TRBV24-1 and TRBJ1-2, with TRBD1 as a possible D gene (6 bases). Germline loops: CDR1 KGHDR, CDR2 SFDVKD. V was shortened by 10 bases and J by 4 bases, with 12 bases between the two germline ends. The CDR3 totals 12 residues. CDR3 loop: CATQQGGYGYTF. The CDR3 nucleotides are TGTGCCACTCAACAGGGCGGCTATGGCTACACCTTC.

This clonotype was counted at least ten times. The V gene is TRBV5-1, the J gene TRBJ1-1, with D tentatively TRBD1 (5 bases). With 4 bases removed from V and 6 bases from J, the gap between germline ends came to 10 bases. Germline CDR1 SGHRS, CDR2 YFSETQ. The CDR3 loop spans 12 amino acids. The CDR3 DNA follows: TGCGCCAGCAGCCCAAGGGGCCCTGAAGCTTTCTTT. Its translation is CASSPRGPEAFF.

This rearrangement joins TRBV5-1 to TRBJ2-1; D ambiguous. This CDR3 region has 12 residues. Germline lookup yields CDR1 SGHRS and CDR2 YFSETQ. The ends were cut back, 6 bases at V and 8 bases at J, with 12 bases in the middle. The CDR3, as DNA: TGCGCCAGCAATAAGTACGACCATGAGCAGTTCTTC. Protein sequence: CASNKYDHEQFF.

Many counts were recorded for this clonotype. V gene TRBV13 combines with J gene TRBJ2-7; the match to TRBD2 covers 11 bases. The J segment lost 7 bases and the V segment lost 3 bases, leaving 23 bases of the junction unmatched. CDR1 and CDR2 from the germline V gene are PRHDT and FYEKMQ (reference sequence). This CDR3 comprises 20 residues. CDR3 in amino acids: CASSFSLNPALAGGPLEQYV. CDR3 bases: TGTGCCAGCAGCTTCTCCCTCAACCCCGCGCTAGCGGGAGGCCCCTTAGAGCAGTACGTC.